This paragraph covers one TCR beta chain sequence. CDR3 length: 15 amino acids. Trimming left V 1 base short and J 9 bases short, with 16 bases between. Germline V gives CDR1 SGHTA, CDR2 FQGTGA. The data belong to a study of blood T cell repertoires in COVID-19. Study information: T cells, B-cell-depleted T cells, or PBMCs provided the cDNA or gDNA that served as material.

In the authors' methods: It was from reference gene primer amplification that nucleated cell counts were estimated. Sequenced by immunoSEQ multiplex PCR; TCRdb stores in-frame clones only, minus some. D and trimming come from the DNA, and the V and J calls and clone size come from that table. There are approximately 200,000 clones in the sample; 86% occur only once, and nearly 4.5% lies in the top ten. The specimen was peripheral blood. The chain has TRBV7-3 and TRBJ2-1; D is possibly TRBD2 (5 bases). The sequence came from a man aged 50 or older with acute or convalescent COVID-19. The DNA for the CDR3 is TGTGCCAGCAGCTTAAGGGCGGCAGCGGACGGTGAGCAGTTCTTC. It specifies CASSLRAAADGEQFF.